Listed below are T cell receptor beta chains from one sample, sequenced in a study of PD-1 blockade in mismatch repair-deficient tumors. Measured with immunoSEQ multiplex PCR; TCRdb has only the in-frame clones, and not every one. This sample carries tens of thousands of clones, 65% to 85% of them seen once, and the ten largest clones take about 6%. The sequenced sample was peripheral blood, obtained 44 weeks after starting pembrolizumab. The receptors here all came from an adult with mismatch repair-deficient cancer. Both conserved end residues are part of each CDR3. Each record gives: CDR3 protein, CDR3 DNA, D gene, J gene, V gene, clone size. The D gene is left open where the match is weak. Part of the rows lack a size; the others show once, few, many or a class for expanded clones.

CDR3: CASSEQGGRGEKLFF
DNA: TGTGCCAGCAGTGAACAGGGTGGGAGGGGTGAAAAACTGTTTTTT
D: .
J: TRBJ1-4
V: TRBV2
size: .

CDR3: CASSQDVAGAADTQYF
DNA: TGCGCCAGCAGCCAAGACGTGGCGGGAGCCGCAGATACGCAGTATTTT
D: TRBD2
J: TRBJ2-3
V: TRBV4-1
size: .

CDR3: CAWSVYEGPNTEAFF
DNA: TGTGCCTGGAGTGTCTATGAGGGCCCGAACACTGAAGCTTTCTTT
D: .
J: TRBJ1-1
V: TRBV30
size: .

CDR3: CASRDSTDTQYF
DNA: TGTGCCTCCCGGGATAGCACAGATACGCAGTATTTT
D: .
J: TRBJ2-3
V: TRBV7-8
size: .

CDR3: CASSRDRGDEQFF
DNA: TGTGCTAGCAGCAGGGACAGGGGGGATGAGCAGTTCTTC
D: TRBD1
J: TRBJ2-1
V: TRBV7-7
size: .

CDR3: CASSRSLLAGDFTGELFF
DNA: TGTGCCAGCTCCCGATCACTACTAGCGGGAGATTTCACCGGGGAGCTGTTTTTT
D: TRBD2
J: TRBJ2-2
V: TRBV18
size: .

CDR3: CASSPRGAAQETQYF
DNA: TGTGCCAGCAGCCCCCGGGGAGCCGCCCAAGAGACCCAGTACTTC
D: .
J: TRBJ2-5
V: TRBV7-2
size: .

CDR3: CASSEGLVGNEQYF
DNA: TGCGCCAGCAGTGAAGGACTAGTCGGGAACGAGCAGTACTTC
D: TRBD2
J: TRBJ2-7
V: TRBV10-2
size: few

CDR3: CASSLLGTGLSYEQYF
DNA: TGTGCCAGCAGCTTGCTTGGGACAGGCCTCTCCTACGAGCAGTACTTC
D: TRBD1
J: TRBJ2-7
V: TRBV14
size: .

CDR3: CAWSGGGNTEAFF
DNA: TGTGCCTGGAGTGGGGGCGGGAACACTGAAGCTTTCTTT
D: .
J: TRBJ1-1
V: TRBV30
size: .

CDR3: CASSADRGRGNTEAFF
DNA: TGTGCCAGCAGCGCGGACAGGGGGCGCGGGAACACTGAAGCTTTCTTT
D: TRBD1
J: TRBJ1-1
V: TRBV11-3
size: .

CDR3: CASSLVAGAVGELFF
DNA: TGTGCCAGCAGCTTAGTAGCGGGAGCGGTCGGGGAGCTGTTTTTT
D: TRBD2
J: TRBJ2-2
V: TRBV7-8
size: .

CDR3: CASSYATSGKETQYF
DNA: TGTGCCAGCAGTTATGCCACTAGCGGCAAAGAGACCCAGTACTTC
D: TRBD2
J: TRBJ2-5
V: TRBV6-5
size: .

CDR3: CASSLGKGQFF
DNA: TGTGCCAGCAGTTTGGGAAAGGGGCAGTTCTTC
D: .
J: TRBJ2-1
V: TRBV5-6
size: .

CDR3: CASSPLGGGTDTQYF
DNA: TGTGCCAGCTCACCACTAGGAGGGGGCACAGATACGCAGTATTTT
D: .
J: TRBJ2-3
V: TRBV18
size: .

CDR3: CASSRDRAYGYTF
DNA: TGTGCCAGTAGTCGGGACAGAGCCTATGGCTACACCTTC
D: TRBD1
J: TRBJ1-2
V: TRBV19
size: .

CDR3: CASSLGDYEQYF
DNA: TGCGCCAGCAGCCTGGGGGACTACGAGCAGTACTTC
D: .
J: TRBJ2-7
V: TRBV4-1
size: few

CDR3: CASSSQGRGTGELFF
DNA: TGTGCCAGCAGCTCCCAGGGGAGAGGCACCGGGGAGCTGTTTTTT
D: .
J: TRBJ2-2
V: TRBV7-2
size: .

CDR3: CASSEGQIMNTEAFF
DNA: TGTGCCAGCAGCGAGGGACAGATAATGAACACTGAAGCTTTCTTT
D: TRBD1
J: TRBJ1-1
V: TRBV9
size: .

CDR3: CASSYFSGSREETQYF
DNA: TGTGCCAGCAGTTACTTTAGCGGGAGTAGGGAAGAGACCCAGTACTTC
D: TRBD2
J: TRBJ2-5
V: TRBV6-5
size: .

CDR3: CASSSKGGDEKLFF
DNA: TGTGCCAGCAGCTCAAAGGGTGGGGATGAAAAACTGTTTTTT
D: .
J: TRBJ1-4
V: TRBV5-4
size: .

CDR3: CASSQVPNGEAFF
DNA: TGCGCCAGCAGCCAAGTTCCGAACGGTGAAGCTTTCTTT
D: .
J: TRBJ1-1
V: TRBV4-1
size: .

CDR3: CASSNRVRDGNTIYF
DNA: TGTGCCAGCAGCAACAGGGTGCGTGATGGAAACACCATATATTTT
D: .
J: TRBJ1-3
V: TRBV9
size: .

CDR3: CASSLVGTPNEQYF
DNA: TGCGCCAGCAGCTTGGTGGGGACACCCAATGAGCAGTACTTC
D: .
J: TRBJ2-7
V: TRBV5-1
size: few

CDR3: CASSLGYGTEAFF
DNA: TGTGCCAGCAGCTTAGGTTATGGGACTGAAGCTTTCTTT
D: .
J: TRBJ1-1
V: TRBV7-2
size: .

CDR3: CASSLVGANTGELFF
DNA: TGTGCCAGCAGCTTAGTGGGAGCCAACACCGGGGAGCTGTTTTTT
D: .
J: TRBJ2-2
V: TRBV7-6
size: .

CDR3: CASTLGTGGGELFF
DNA: TGTGCCAGCACCCTAGGGACAGGGGGCGGGGAGCTGTTTTTT
D: TRBD1
J: TRBJ2-2
V: TRBV6-1
size: .

CDR3: CASSLAKGQGAGNEQFF
DNA: TGTGCCAGCAGCTTAGCAAAAGGTCAGGGGGCAGGGAATGAGCAGTTCTTC
D: TRBD1
J: TRBJ2-1
V: TRBV7-3
size: .

CDR3: CASSLSPTGSENTIYF
DNA: TGTGCCAGCAGCTTATCCCCGACAGGGAGTGAAAACACCATATATTTT
D: TRBD1
J: TRBJ1-3
V: TRBV13
size: .

CDR3: CASTRGTSGYTF
DNA: TGTGCCAGCACTCGAGGGACGTCTGGCTACACCTTC
D: .
J: TRBJ1-2
V: TRBV28
size: .